These 20 T cell receptor beta chains share one sample of origin, sequenced in a study of a mutant IDH1 vaccine in newly diagnosed glioma. The time point denotes: week 23, last vaccination. All doses held 300 ug of mutant IDH1 20-mer peptide, with topical imiquimod. These TCRs are of unknown antigen specificity. Assay: immunoSEQ multiplex PCR; the TCRdb copy retains only in-frame clones and omits some. The sample holds around 78,000 clones; roughly 85% are singletons and the top ten take about 2.2%. Sequencing was performed on PBMCs, taken from a glioma patient whose treatment included an IDH1 peptide vaccine. The receptor source for this set is a man aged 25-40 years with glioma. Some clones in this sample may be carry-over from other donors' samples.

The rearrangement uses TRBV28 and TRBJ1-4; D unclear. CDR1 is MDHEN, CDR2 SYDVKM, per germline. The CDR3 consists of 12 residues. The V end lost 2 bases, the J end lost 3 bases, and 1 base lay between the germline ends. The CDR3 protein is CASSLPNEKLFF. The CDR3 DNA is TGTGCCAGCAGTTTACCTAATGAAAAACTGTTTTTT.

V is TRBV6-1 and J is TRBJ1-2, with 7 bases that match TRBD1. This CDR3 is 14 amino acids long. The V gene end was trimmed by 10 bases and the J gene end by 3 bases; junction bases not matched to a gene: 11. Germline V lookup: CDR1 MNHNS, CDR2 SASEGT. The CDR3 loop is CATSKGGIDYGYTF. CDR3 sequence (DNA): TGTGCCACTTCAAAAGGGGGCATCGACTATGGCTACACCTTC.

The CDR3 region is CASSLGVGDKVADTQYF. As DNA, the CDR3 is TGTGCCAGCAGCTTAGGAGTAGGCGACAAGGTGGCAGATACGCAGTATTTT. This chain links TRBV11-3 with TRBJ2-3; D unresolved. Germline CDR1 is SGHNT and CDR2 is YENEEA. V lost 1 base and J lost 4, with 18 bases in between. CDR3 length: 17 residues.

The V call is TRBV10-3, the J call TRBJ1-1, with 10 bases matching TRBD1. V lost 4 bases to trimming and J lost 6 bases; unmatched junction nucleotides: 8. CDR3 length: 15 residues. Germline V gene lookup returns CDR1 ENHRY and CDR2 SYGVKD. The CDR3 spells CAISVTGQGSAEAFF. DNA for the CDR3: TGTGCCATCAGTGTCACGGGACAGGGGTCCGCTGAAGCTTTCTTT.

The gene calls are TRBV9 and TRBJ1-4; D is possibly TRBD1 (5 bases). From germline, CDR1 is SGDLS and CDR2 YYNGEE. The CDR3 spans 16 residues. Trimming removed 3 bases at V and 7 bases at J, with 19 bases between. CDR3 region: CASSAPAGGLGEKLFF. CDR3 in DNA: TGTGCCAGCAGCGCCCCCGCCGGGGGTCTTGGTGAAAAACTGTTTTTT.

This chain uses TRBV27 with TRBJ2-7; D possibly uses TRBD1 or TRBD2 (6 bases each). The CDR3 loop spans 17 amino acids. Trimming removed 1 base from V and 6 bases from J, with 22 bases in between. Germline values: CDR1 MNHEY, CDR2 SMNVEV (reference sequence). For the CDR3, the DNA is TGTGCCAGCAGTTTATTACCGCGAGGGGGGATAATTGTCGAGCAGTACTTC. Residues: CASSLLPRGGIIVEQYF.

The chain links TRBV6-6 to TRBJ1-1; D remains ambiguous. The CDR3 consists of 12 residues. The V end was cut by 7 bases, the J end by 1 base, with 7 bases between. Per germline, CDR1 MNHNY and CDR2 SVGAGI (reference sequence). Written as DNA, the CDR3 is TGTGCCAGCACCCCAGCGAACACTGAAGCTTTCTTT. Translated, it gives CASTPANTEAFF.

This chain links TRBV7-3 with TRBJ1-3; tentative D call: TRBD1 (6 bases). Trimming shortened V by 2 bases and J by 4 bases, and 12 bases separated the two germline ends. CDR3 length: 15 amino acids. CDR1 SGHTA and CDR2 FQGTGA come from the germline V gene. CDR3 residues: CASSLGRGKGNTIYF. Here the CDR3 DNA reads TGTGCCAGCAGCTTAGGCAGGGGAAAAGGAAACACCATATATTTT. Looking up the rest from reference TRBV7-3 and TRBJ1-3 gives the full variable domain: GAGVSQTPSNKVTEKGKYVELRCDPISGHTALYWYRQSLGQGPEFLIYFQGTGAADDSGLPNDRFFAVRPEGSVSTLKIQRTERGDSAVYLCASSLGRGKGNTIYFGEGSWLTVV.

The chain joins TRBV28 to TRBJ2-7; 7 positions agree with TRBD1. There are 14 residues in the CDR3. V lost 8 bases, J lost 4 bases, and 11 bases stayed unmatched. From germline, CDR1 is MDHEN and CDR2 SYDVKM. This CDR3 reads CASCSGTELYEQYF. CDR3 DNA sequence: TGTGCCAGCTGTTCCGGGACAGAACTTTACGAGCAGTACTTC.

The CDR3 sequence: CACTKPRANEQYF. CDR3 DNA: TGTGCCTGTACAAAACCTAGGGCTAACGAGCAGTACTTC. The chain employs TRBV30 and TRBJ2-7; D not certain. Germline CDR1 is GTSNPN and CDR2 is SVGIG (reference sequence). The CDR3 totals 13 residues. V lost 6 bases and J lost 5, with 17 bases in between.

CDR3 sequence reads: CAISEPGTGMGYTF. The CDR3 region has the DNA TGTGCCATCAGTGAGCCCGGGACAGGGATGGGCTACACCTTC. V usage is TRBV10-3 and J usage is TRBJ1-2, with 9 bases aligning to TRBD1. V lost 2 bases, J lost 8 bases, and 6 bases stayed unmatched. The CDR3 is made up of 14 amino acids. The germline gives CDR1 ENHRY, CDR2 SYGVKD.

A few counts support this clone. The chain carries TRBV28 and TRBJ1-2; D possibly corresponds to TRBD1 (6 bases). Trimming shortened V by 3 bases and J by 8 bases, and 13 bases separated the two germline ends. This CDR3 comprises 13 residues. Germline V gene sequence: CDR1 MDHEN, CDR2 SYDVKM. CDR3 bases: TGTGCCAGCAGTTTTGGACAGCGGGTGGGCTACACCTTC. It translates to CASSFGQRVGYTF.

The V call is TRBV29-1, the J call TRBJ2-5, with D possibly being TRBD1 (6 bases). Deletions cut 7 bases from V and 2 bases from J, with 8 bases between. This CDR3 comprises 11 residues. Germline-derived CDR1 and CDR2 are SQVTM and ANQGSEA. The CDR3 spells CSGTAQETQYF. Written as DNA, the CDR3 is TGCAGCGGGACAGCACAAGAGACCCAGTACTTC.

This chain joins TRBV4-1 and TRBJ1-5, with 8 positions matching TRBD1. This CDR3 has 16 residues. The ends lost 7 bases at V and 2 bases at J; junction bases unmatched: 10. Germline values: CDR1 MGHRA, CDR2 YSYEKL. The CDR3 DNA reads as TGCGCCAGCACCGAACGGACAGGGACGGGCAATCAGCCCCAGCATTTT. It yields the protein CASTERTGTGNQPQHF.

The chain is built from TRBV9 and TRBJ2-2; D is uncertain. Germline-derived CDR1 and CDR2 are SGDLS and YYNGEE. Deletions cut 3 bases from V and 2 bases from J, with 8 bases between. There are 14 residues in the CDR3. CDR3 in DNA: TGTGCCAGCAGCGGGCACAGCAACACCGGGGAGCTGTTTTTT. Encoded protein: CASSGHSNTGELFF.

V usage is TRBV9 and J usage is TRBJ2-1; 7 bases are a match to TRBD2. The CDR3 runs 16 residues. Germline trimming cut 1 base from V and 1 base from J; bases unmatched to any gene: 5. Germline CDR1 SGDLS, CDR2 YYNGEE. This chain's CDR3 is CASSVPSGISYNEQFF. CDR3 sequence (DNA): TGTGCCAGCAGCGTACCGAGCGGGATATCCTACAATGAGCAGTTCTTC.

The chain has TRBV21-1 and TRBJ1-1. TRBV21-1 is annotated as a pseudogene. The CDR3 covers 13 residues. The CDR3 DNA follows: TGTGCCAGCAGCAGGGATTGGGGCACTGAAGCTTTCTTT. Protein product: CASSRDWGTEAFF.

CDR3: CASSLVVTGDVEAFF. DNA for the CDR3: TGTGCCAGCAGCTTAGTAGTCACAGGGGACGTTGAAGCTTTCTTT. V and J are TRBV7-2 and TRBJ1-1; 7 nucleotides agree with TRBD1. Germline V gene lookup returns CDR1 SGHTA and CDR2 FQGNSA. The CDR3 is 15 residues long. Trimming took 1 base from V and 7 from J; bases not matched to a gene: 9.

This clone was seen a handful of times. The gene calls are TRBV18 and TRBJ1-4; weak D call: TRBD1 (5 bases). The CDR3 runs to 16 residues. V was cut by 1 base and J by 2 bases, with 11 bases left in between. Germline V gene sequence: CDR1 KGHSH, CDR2 LQKENI. The CDR3 nucleotides are TGTGCCAGCTCACCACTTCCGGGACTCACTAATGAAAAACTGTTTTTT. Translation: CASSPLPGLTNEKLFF.

The chain employs TRBV29-1 and TRBJ1-2; no firm D call. The CDR3 contains 15 residues. Trimming took 0 bases from V and 5 from J, leaving 16 bases between them. CDR1 and CDR2 from the germline V gene are SQVTM and ANQGSEA. CDR3 residues: CSVEDRRNALYGYTF. The CDR3 DNA sequence: TGCAGCGTTGAAGATCGTAGGAACGCCCTTTATGGCTACACCTTC.